These 16 T cell receptor beta chains share one sample of origin, sequenced in a study of cytomegalovirus exposure and HLA in healthy donors (dated by TCRdb to the late 2010s). Library preparation employed the immunoSEQ multiplex PCR assay. A mixture of 60 forward primers for TCR Vbeta segments and 13 reverse primers for TCR Jbeta segments was used in the multiplex PCR. As stored in TCRdb, this immuneACCESS dataset retains in-frame rearrangements with V and J assigned. A fraction of the clones does not appear; measured against another copy, unresolved V genes explain less than half of the discrepancy, and the remainder lacks a known reason. The sample table lists 140,000 or so clones, around 80% of them with a count of one. Jointly, the top ten make up over 9.5% of the sample. The sequenced material came from PBMCs. The receptors stem from an older woman in good health and CMV-seropositive.

The gene calls are TRBV25-1 and TRBJ2-7; 10 nucleotides line up with TRBD1. Trimming removed 4 bases from V and 2 bases from J; junction bases left unmatched: 2. Germline lookup yields CDR1 MGHDK and CDR2 SYGVNS. The length of the CDR3 is 14 residues. This CDR3 is CASSAGQGAYEQYF. For the CDR3, the DNA is TGTGCCAGCAGTGCCGGACAGGGGGCCTACGAGCAGTACTTC.

The chain recombines TRBV27 with TRBJ2-3, with a possible D match to TRBD2 (5 bases). From germline, CDR1 is MNHEY and CDR2 SMNVEV (reference sequence). The CDR3 has 18 amino acids. Trimming took 7 bases from V and 3 from J, leaving 26 bases between them. The CDR3 protein is CASNLRGPGEVGTDTQYF. The DNA for the CDR3 is TGTGCCAGCAACCTACGGGGTCCCGGAGAGGTGGGAACAGATACGCAGTATTTT.

The chain employs TRBV2 and TRBJ2-3; 7 positions match TRBD2. After removal of 8 bases from V and 0 bases from J, the junction contained 5 bases not matched to a gene. Per the germline V gene, CDR1 is SNHLY and CDR2 is FYNNEI. This CDR3 contains 14 residues. The CDR3 sequence: CASGGGTSTDTQYF. The CDR3 DNA is TGTGCCAGCGGGGGGGGAACTAGCACAGATACGCAGTATTTT.

This clone showed up just a few times. The chain employs TRBV21-1 and TRBJ2-7; the D segment call TRBD2 is taken from the table without a DNA check. TRBV21-1 corresponds to a pseudogene. CDR3 length: 14 residues. The CDR3 region is CASPYSGTRDEQYF. Written as DNA, the CDR3 is TGTGCCAGCCCATATAGCGGCACACGGGACGAGCAGTACTTC.

The chain uses TRBV7-9 and TRBJ2-1, with 10 bases that match TRBD2. Trimming at V came to 3 bases and at J to 3 bases, leaving 2 bases not matched to a gene. Per the germline V gene, CDR1 is SEHNR and CDR2 is FQNEAQ (reference sequence). This CDR3 is 15 amino acids long. CDR3: CASSFLAGDYNEQFF. The CDR3 region has the DNA TGTGCCAGCAGCTTCCTAGCGGGAGACTACAATGAGCAGTTCTTC.

In this sample, this clone turned up once. J is TRBJ1-1 and V is TRBV29-1; D is possibly TRBD1 (5 bases). The CDR3 spans 11 residues. Germline V gene sequence: CDR1 SQVTM, CDR2 ANQGSEA. The V end lost 4 bases, the J end lost 3 bases, and 6 bases lay between the germline ends. Written as DNA, the CDR3 is TGCAGCGTTGGCAGGGACACTGAAGCTTTCTTT. Its translation is CSVGRDTEAFF.

The chain uses TRBV28 and TRBJ2-7, with 7 nucleotides matching TRBD2. Germline V lookup: CDR1 MDHEN, CDR2 SYDVKM. The CDR3 totals 16 residues. The ends lost 4 bases at V and 4 bases at J; junction bases unmatched: 13. Here the CDR3 DNA reads TGTGCCAGCAGTTCCCCGGGGGGAGCGGGATCTTACGAGCAGTACTTC. Amino acids: CASSSPGGAGSYEQYF.

The CDR3 nucleotides read TGTGCCAGTTCCCAGGGGAACGCGATTAACACCGGGGAGCTGTTTTTT. This gives the protein CASSQGNAINTGELFF. The rearrangement uses TRBV9 and TRBJ2-2; D perhaps matches TRBD1 (6 bases). Germline V lookup: CDR1 SGDLS, CDR2 YYNGEE. This CDR3 spans 16 amino acids. V was shortened by 8 bases and J by 2 bases, with 19 bases between the two germline ends.

The gene calls are TRBV2 and TRBJ1-5, with D unclear. The CDR3 extends over 13 amino acids. V dropped 7 bases and J dropped 7 bases, with 14 bases sitting between them. The germline V gene has CDR1 SNHLY and CDR2 FYNNEI. This chain's CDR3 is CASTAGSGQPQHF. The CDR3 DNA reads TGTGCCAGCACGGCGGGGTCCGGGCAGCCCCAGCATTTT.

The chain is built from TRBV25-1 and TRBJ2-1, with 7 bases matching TRBD1. This CDR3 is 16 amino acids long. CDR1 MGHDK and CDR2 SYGVNS come from the germline V gene. The V and J ends lost 1 base and 1 base, in that order; junction bases with no gene match: 4. The CDR3 here is CASSEFATGSYNEQFF. The CDR3, as DNA: TGTGCCAGCAGTGAATTCGCGACAGGGTCCTACAATGAGCAGTTCTTC.

The chain combines TRBV7-9 with TRBJ2-7, with 10 bases fitting TRBD1. The CDR3 runs to 15 residues. The V gene end was trimmed by 5 bases and the J gene end by 2 bases; junction bases not matched to a gene: 6. Germline V gene lookup returns CDR1 SEHNR and CDR2 FQNEAQ (reference sequence). The CDR3 DNA reads as TGTGCCAGCAGCCGACAGGGGGCAGGGGCCTACGAGCAGTACTTC. Protein sequence: CASSRQGAGAYEQYF.

This chain joins TRBV28 and TRBJ1-2; 8 bases are a match to TRBD1. J lost 0 bases, V lost 0 bases, and 3 bases had no gene match. The CDR3 contains 16 residues. Germline V gives CDR1 MDHEN, CDR2 SYDVKM. This CDR3 is CASSLWTGASNYGYTF. CDR3 bases: TGTGCCAGCAGTTTATGGACAGGGGCGTCTAACTATGGCTACACCTTC.

The chain employs TRBV4-1 and TRBJ2-7; possibly TRBD1 for D (6 bases). Trimming took 3 bases from V and 4 from J, leaving 16 bases between them. There are 15 residues in the CDR3. Germline CDR1 and CDR2: MGHRA and YSYEKL. Written as DNA, the CDR3 is TGCGCCAGCAGCCAGGCCCGGGGCAGGGGATACGAGCAGTACTTC. Its protein is CASSQARGRGYEQYF.

The chain joins TRBV2 to TRBJ2-2; D perhaps matches TRBD1 (6 bases). The CDR3 totals 16 residues. Trimming stripped 6 bases from V and 0 bases from J, with 14 bases between. Germline V gene sequence: CDR1 SNHLY, CDR2 FYNNEI. CDR3 sequence reads: CASSGPRTANTGELFF. CDR3 coding DNA: TGTGCCAGCAGCGGACCGAGGACAGCGAACACCGGGGAGCTGTTTTTT.

The chain recombines TRBV29-1 with TRBJ2-1, with 7 bases that match TRBD1. The CDR3 totals 17 residues. In germline, CDR1 is SQVTM, CDR2 ANQGSEA. V trimming: 2 bases; J trimming: 0 bases; junction bases outside the gene matches: 10. The CDR3 region has the DNA TGCAGCGTTGAAACGCCTAACAGGGGTTCCTCCTACAATGAGCAGTTCTTC. Translation: CSVETPNRGSSYNEQFF.

This chain links TRBV10-3 with TRBJ1-2; tentatively, D is TRBD1 (6 bases). In germline, CDR1 is ENHRY, CDR2 SYGVKD. V gave up 9 bases and J gave up 4 bases, with 21 bases separating them. The CDR3 has 15 residues. The CDR3 nucleotides are TGTGCCATAACGGCCATTGAAGGACAGCTCTATGGCTACACCTTC. This codes for CAITAIEGQLYGYTF.